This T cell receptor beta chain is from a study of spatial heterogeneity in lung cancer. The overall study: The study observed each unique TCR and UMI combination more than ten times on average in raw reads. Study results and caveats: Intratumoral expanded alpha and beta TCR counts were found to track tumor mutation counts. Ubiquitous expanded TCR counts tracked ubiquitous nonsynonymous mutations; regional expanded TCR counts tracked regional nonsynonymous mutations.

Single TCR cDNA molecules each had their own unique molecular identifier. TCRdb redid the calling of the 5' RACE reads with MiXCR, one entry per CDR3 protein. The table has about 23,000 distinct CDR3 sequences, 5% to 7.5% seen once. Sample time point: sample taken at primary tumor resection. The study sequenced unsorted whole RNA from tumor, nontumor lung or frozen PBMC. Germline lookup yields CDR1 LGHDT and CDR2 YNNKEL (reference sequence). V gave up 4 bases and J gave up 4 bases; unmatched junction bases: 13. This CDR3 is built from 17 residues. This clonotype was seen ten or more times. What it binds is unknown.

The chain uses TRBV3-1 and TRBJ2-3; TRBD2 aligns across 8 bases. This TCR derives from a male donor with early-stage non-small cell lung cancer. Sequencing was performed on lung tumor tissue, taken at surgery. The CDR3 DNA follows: TGTGCCAGCAGCCCCGGAGGAGCGGGAGACGGGGCAGATACGCAGTATTTT. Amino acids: CASSPGGAGDGADTQYF.